One sample yielded the 20 T cell receptor beta chains listed below, sequenced in a study of a mutant IDH1 vaccine in newly diagnosed glioma. No antigens are known for them. The data were produced by immunoSEQ multiplex PCR, yet TCRdb's version contains in-frame clones alone and is incomplete. The profile shows over 55,000 clones, approximately 84% of them singletons. Time point given: week 11, during vaccination. Every single dose of the vaccine, 300 ug of mutant IDH1 20-mer peptide, came with topical imiquimod. The material was PBMCs, obtained from a glioma patient whose treatment included an IDH1 peptide vaccine. The receptor set was obtained from a man aged 25 to 40 with glioma.

V and J are TRBV28 and TRBJ1-2; D is undetermined. V gave up 3 bases and J gave up 5 bases, with 16 bases separating them. The CDR3 runs 15 residues. The germline V gene encodes CDR1 MDHEN and CDR2 SYDVKM. The CDR3 DNA sequence: TGTGCCAGCAGTTTGGCCCAGGACCTCGGGTATGGCTACACCTTC. Translation gives CASSLAQDLGYGYTF.

This clone was seen more than once but under ten times. The chain couples TRBV2 to TRBJ2-7, with D possibly TRBD1 on 5 matching bases. Trimming stripped 6 bases from V and 4 bases from J, with 13 bases between. The CDR3 contains 13 residues. The germline CDR1 and CDR2 sequences are SNHLY and FYNNEI. DNA for the CDR3: TGTGCCAGCAGGGGGCAGGGCCCGTACGAGCAGTACTTC. Translation: CASRGQGPYEQYF.

This clone was found once. The gene calls are TRBV9 and TRBJ2-7; TRBD1 matches at 11 bases. J was trimmed by 3 bases and V by 3 bases; bases with no gene match: 5. Germline lookup yields CDR1 SGDLS and CDR2 YYNGEE. The CDR3 contains 15 residues. The CDR3 loop is CASSERDRGVYEQYF. Here the CDR3 DNA reads TGTGCCAGCAGCGAACGGGACAGGGGGGTCTACGAGCAGTACTTC. The full variable domain, with the rest looked up from reference TRBV9 and TRBJ2-7, is DSGVTQTPKHLITATGQRVTLRCSPRSGDLSVYWYQQSLDQGLQFLIQYYNGEERAKGNILERFSAQQFPDLHSELNLSSLELGDSALYFCASSERDRGVYEQYFGPGTRLTVT.

The chain carries TRBV27 and TRBJ1-1, with D tentatively TRBD1 (5 bases). CDR3 length equals 14 residues. V lost 5 bases and J 3 bases, leaving 13 bases between the germline ends. Germline V gene sequence: CDR1 MNHEY, CDR2 SMNVEV (reference sequence). In DNA form, the CDR3 reads TGTGCCAGCAGTCGGGGGTCGGGGTACACTGAAGCTTTCTTT. Translating gives CASSRGSGYTEAFF.

The rearrangement uses TRBV2 and TRBJ1-4, with 7 bases identical to TRBD1. Per the germline V gene, CDR1 is SNHLY and CDR2 is FYNNEI. Trimming took 5 bases from V and 7 from J; bases not matched to a gene: 7. This CDR3 has 14 residues. CDR3 loop: CASSLQGNGEKLFF. The CDR3 DNA reads as TGTGCCAGCAGTTTACAGGGGAACGGTGAAAAACTGTTTTTT.

The V and J genes are TRBV11-2 and TRBJ2-2; D gene unclear. Germline assignment: CDR1 SGHAT and CDR2 FQNNGV. The V gene lost 4 bases and the J gene lost 0 bases, with 6 bases spanning the gap. There are 14 residues in the CDR3. The CDR3 loop is CASSSFSNTGELFF. The CDR3 DNA reads TGTGCCAGCAGCTCTTTTTCGAACACCGGGGAGCTGTTTTTT.

The chain has TRBV7-6 and TRBJ1-4; D may be TRBD1 (5 bases). Trimming took 5 bases from V and 5 from J, leaving 12 bases between them. The CDR3 contains 14 residues. Germline V gene lookup returns CDR1 SGHVS and CDR2 FNYEAQ. This CDR3 reads CASSQTGLNEKLFF. CDR3 nucleotides: TGTGCCAGCAGCCAAACGGGACTCAATGAAAAACTGTTTTTT. The variable domain in full, completed from reference TRBV7-6 and TRBJ1-4, reads GAGVSQSPRYKVTKRGQDVALRCDPISGHVSLYWYRQALGQGPEFLTYFNYEAQQDKSGLPNDRFSAERPEGSISTLTIQRTEQRDSAMYRCASSQTGLNEKLFFGSGTQLSVL.

The rearrangement joins TRBV4-2 to TRBJ2-5; 8 bases are shared with TRBD2. In germline, CDR1 is LGHNA, CDR2 YNFKEQ. The ends lost 0 bases at V and 6 bases at J; junction bases unmatched: 6. The CDR3 spans 15 residues. The CDR3 reads CASSQEGGGLQTQYF. The CDR3 DNA reads as TGTGCCAGCAGCCAAGAGGGCGGGGGGTTGCAGACCCAGTACTTC.

The chain has TRBV28 and TRBJ1-5, with D maybe TRBD1 (6 bases). Germline V CDR1 and CDR2: MDHEN, SYDVKM. V dropped 4 bases and J dropped 5 bases, with 27 bases sitting between them. The CDR3 is 19 residues long. The CDR3 sequence is CASSSIFRDITEIYQPQHF. CDR3 DNA sequence: TGTGCCAGCAGTTCGATCTTCCGGGACATCACAGAAATTTATCAGCCCCAGCATTTT.

This clone was counted a few times. The V call is TRBV5-4, the J call TRBJ1-2; no clear D gene. Germline CDR1 is SGHNT and CDR2 is YYREEE (reference sequence). CDR3 length: 14 amino acids. V was pared by 2 bases and J by 4 bases, with 12 bases between. This CDR3 reads CASSFPGLPYGYTF. The CDR3 nucleotides are TGTGCCAGCAGCTTCCCGGGTCTCCCCTATGGCTACACCTTC.

In its sample, this clone was seen once. The V and J genes are TRBV10-3 and TRBJ2-7; 7 bases are a match to TRBD2. The V gene's germline CDR1 is ENHRY and CDR2 SYGVKD. J was trimmed by 5 bases and V by 3 bases; bases with no gene match: 10. This CDR3 is built from 15 residues. CDR3 residues: CAISDPVWAGDEQYF. The CDR3 DNA reads TGTGCCATCAGTGACCCCGTTTGGGCGGGAGACGAGCAGTACTTC.

The chain combines TRBV25-1 with TRBJ1-2, with a possible D match to TRBD1 (5 bases). CDR1 and CDR2 from the germline V gene are MGHDK and SYGVNS. V lost 5 bases, J lost 8 bases, and 18 bases lay in between. There are 14 residues in the CDR3. CDR3: CASSPTRGATGYTF. The CDR3 region has the DNA TGTGCCAGCAGTCCTACCCGGGGCGCTACGGGCTACACCTTC.

The chain combines TRBV28 with TRBJ1-1, with 8 bases that match TRBD1. This CDR3 comprises 14 residues. The germline V gene encodes CDR1 MDHEN and CDR2 SYDVKM. J lost 0 bases, V lost 4 bases, and 1 base had no gene match. The CDR3 nucleotides are TGTGCCAGCAGTTACAGGGGGTTGAACACTGAAGCTTTCTTT. It encodes CASSYRGLNTEAFF.

The chain carries TRBV18 and TRBJ2-7; 12 bases match TRBD2. The CDR3 runs to 17 residues. Trimming at V came to 3 bases and at J to 3 bases, leaving 9 bases not matched to a gene. CDR1 is KGHSH and CDR2 is LQKENI in the germline V gene. The chain's CDR3 is CASSPPGLAGLHYEQYF. The CDR3 DNA reads TGTGCCAGCTCACCGCCGGGACTAGCGGGCTTACACTACGAGCAGTACTTC.

The genes are TRBV10-1 and TRBJ2-6; TRBD1 aligns across 10 bases. The ends lost 6 bases at V and 0 bases at J; junction bases unmatched: 14. The CDR3 contains 20 residues. Germline CDR1 is WNHNN and CDR2 is SYGVQD (reference sequence). Here the CDR3 reads CASRTWDRGVGGSGANVLTF. The CDR3 bases are TGCGCCAGCAGAACCTGGGACAGGGGAGTAGGGGGCTCTGGGGCCAACGTCCTGACTTTC.

The chain is built from TRBV5-6 and TRBJ2-2; possible D gene TRBD2, 6 bases. The CDR3 has 17 residues. Germline V gene data show CDR1 as SGHDT and CDR2 as YYEEEE. Between the trimmed V and J ends, which lost 3 bases and 6 bases, there was a span of 21 bases. CDR3 residues: CASSSLISGGSPGELFF. CDR3 DNA: TGTGCCAGCAGCTCCCTCATCTCAGGAGGGTCACCCGGGGAGCTGTTTTTT.

V gene TRBV7-2 combines with J gene TRBJ1-4; a weak D match, TRBD1 (6 bases). The CDR3 is 16 amino acids. V was clipped by 1 base and J by 4 bases, with 13 bases between them. Germline V gene data show CDR1 as SGHTA and CDR2 as FQGNSA. In nucleotides, the CDR3 is TGTGCCAGCAGCTTAGGGGGGGGCAGGAATAATGAAAAACTGTTTTTT. Protein sequence: CASSLGGGRNNEKLFF.

The V and J genes are TRBV6-1 and TRBJ2-7; 7 nucleotides align to TRBD1. The germline gives CDR1 MNHNS, CDR2 SASEGT. CDR3 length: 14 residues. J lost 9 bases, V lost 7 bases, and 15 bases had no gene match. The CDR3, as DNA: TGTGCCAGCACTCCGGGACAGTCTCCGTTGGGGCAGTACTTC. It yields the protein CASTPGQSPLGQYF.

The chain couples TRBV14 to TRBJ2-5; 8 bases agree with TRBD2. V lost 3 bases, J lost 7 bases, and 13 bases stayed unmatched. Germline CDR1 and CDR2: SGHDN and FVKESK. The CDR3 contains 16 residues. The CDR3: CASSQRERGPRGTQYF. The CDR3 DNA is TGTGCCAGCAGCCAGAGGGAGCGGGGGCCCAGGGGGACCCAGTACTTC.

The chain uses TRBV25-1 and TRBJ1-2; no definite D call. Trimming stripped 7 bases from V and 4 bases from J, with 16 bases between. This CDR3 spans 14 amino acids. Per the germline V gene, CDR1 is MGHDK and CDR2 is SYGVNS. CDR3 in DNA: TGTGCCAGCACCTCTTCGGACCTGCCCTATGGCTACACCTTC. Translation gives CASTSSDLPYGYTF.